This T cell receptor (beta chain) was observed in a study of blood T cell repertoires in COVID-19. About the research overall: Samples representing acute and convalescent COVID-19 were sourced from the United States, Italy and Spain.

Germline-derived CDR1 and CDR2 are MNHEY and SMNVEV (reference sequence). V was clipped by 8 bases and J by 3 bases, with 8 bases between them. This CDR3 is built from 11 residues. In the original processing: Estimated nucleated cell counts came from reference gene primer amplification. Here immunoSEQ multiplex PCR was the method, and the copy in TCRdb shows in-frame clones only, minus some. The V and J calls and clone size were taken over from that table, and D and trimming were inferred from the DNA. The repertoire holds 130,000 or so clones, with 75% to 85% as singletons. The sequence was obtained from an elderly man with acute or convalescent COVID-19. This sequence joins TRBV27 and TRBJ2-7; D is perhaps TRBD2 (6 bases). The sample was peripheral blood. The CDR3 region has the DNA TGTGCCAGCGGGACTGTCTACGAGCAGTACTTC. Residues: CASGTVYEQYF.